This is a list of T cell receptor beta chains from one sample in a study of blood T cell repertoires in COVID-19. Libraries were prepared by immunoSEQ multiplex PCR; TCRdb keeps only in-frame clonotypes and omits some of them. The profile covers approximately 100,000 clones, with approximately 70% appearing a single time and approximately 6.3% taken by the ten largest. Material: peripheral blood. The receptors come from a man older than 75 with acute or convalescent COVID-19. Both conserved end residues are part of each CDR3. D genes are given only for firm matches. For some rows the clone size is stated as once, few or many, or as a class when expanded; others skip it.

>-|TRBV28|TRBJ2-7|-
CASTKTRSSYEQYF
TGTGCCAGCACCAAGACTCGTAGCTCCTACGAGCAGTACTTC
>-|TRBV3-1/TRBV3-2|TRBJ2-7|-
CASSEPGAYEQYF
TGTGCCAGCAGTGAGCCGGGAGCCTACGAGCAGTACTTC
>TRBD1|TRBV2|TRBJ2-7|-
CASSGTGVPYEQYF
TGTGCCAGCAGTGGAACAGGGGTCCCCTACGAGCAGTACTTC
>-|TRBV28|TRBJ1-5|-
CASRTRWTQHF
TGTGCCAGCAGGACTAGGTGGACCCAGCATTTT
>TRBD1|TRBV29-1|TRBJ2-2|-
CSVPKGQGNTGELFF
TGCAGCGTCCCAAAGGGACAGGGGAACACCGGGGAGCTGTTTTTT
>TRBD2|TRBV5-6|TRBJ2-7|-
CASSLVGGTVSSYEQYF
TGTGCCAGCAGCTTGGTGGGGGGGACGGTAAGCTCCTACGAGCAGTACTTC
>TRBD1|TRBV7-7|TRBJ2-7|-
CASSERDSTKQYF
TGTGCCAGCAGCGAACGGGACAGTACCAAGCAGTACTTC
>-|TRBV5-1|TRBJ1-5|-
CASSLFPGQPQHF
TGCGCCAGCAGCTTATTCCCCGGTCAGCCCCAGCATTTT
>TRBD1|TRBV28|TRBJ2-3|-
CASSPNRGPSTDTQYF
TGTGCCAGCAGTCCAAACAGGGGCCCTAGCACAGATACGCAGTATTTT
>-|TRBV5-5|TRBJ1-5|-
CASSLGGRGIQPQHF
TGTGCCAGCAGCTTGGGGGGAAGGGGAATTCAGCCCCAGCATTTT
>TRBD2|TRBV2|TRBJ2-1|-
CASSASGSNEQFF
TGTGCCAGCAGTGCTAGCGGGAGCAATGAGCAGTTCTTC
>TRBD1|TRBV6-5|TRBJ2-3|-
CASSLNRGSTDTQYF
TGTGCCAGCAGTTTAAACAGGGGAAGCACAGATACGCAGTATTTT
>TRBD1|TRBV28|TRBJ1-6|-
CASSFGQGGDSPLHF
TGTGCCAGCAGTTTCGGACAGGGGGGTGATTCACCCCTCCACTTT
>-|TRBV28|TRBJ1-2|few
CASSYGGKYGYTF
TGTGCCAGCAGTTACGGGGGTAAATATGGCTACACCTTC
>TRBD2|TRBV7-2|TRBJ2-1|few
CASSHRPGPGGYNEQFF
TGTGCCAGCAGCCACCGCCCCGGGCCGGGAGGATACAATGAGCAGTTCTTC
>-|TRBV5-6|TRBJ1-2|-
CASGEAAFYGYTF
TGTGCCAGCGGCGAAGCGGCATTCTATGGCTACACCTTC
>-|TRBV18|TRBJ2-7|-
CASSPEGSGSYEQYF
TGTGCCAGCTCACCAGAGGGAAGCGGCTCCTACGAGCAGTACTTC
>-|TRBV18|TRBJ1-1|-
CASSRANTEAFF
TGTGCCAGCTCACGGGCGAACACTGAAGCTTTCTTT
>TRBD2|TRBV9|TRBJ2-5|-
CASSVAGGSGETQYF
TGTGCCAGCAGCGTAGCGGGGGGGAGCGGAGAGACCCAGTACTTC
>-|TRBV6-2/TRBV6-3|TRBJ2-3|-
CASSYGGTQRGDTQYF
TGTGCCAGCAGTTACGGGGGGACTCAGAGGGGAGATACGCAGTATTTT
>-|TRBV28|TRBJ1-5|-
CASSLVGGENYQQHF
TGTGCCAGCAGTTTAGTGGGAGGGGAAAACTACCAACAGCATTTT
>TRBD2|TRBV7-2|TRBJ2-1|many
CASSFGTSGNEQFF
TGTGCCAGCAGCTTCGGGACTAGCGGAAATGAGCAGTTCTTC
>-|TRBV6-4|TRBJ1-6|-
CASSESAGRNSPLHF
TGTGCCAGCAGTGAGTCGGCAGGGCGGAATTCACCCCTCCACTTT
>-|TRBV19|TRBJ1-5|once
CASSGAGMTNQPQHF
TGTGCCAGTAGTGGGGCAGGGATGACGAATCAGCCCCAGCATTTT
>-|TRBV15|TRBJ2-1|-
CATSRGGSGSYNEQFF
TGTGCCACCAGCAGAGGGGGGAGCGGGTCCTACAATGAGCAGTTCTTC
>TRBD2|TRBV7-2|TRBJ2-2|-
CASSATTSGTGELFF
TGTGCCAGCAGCGCGACCACTAGCGGCACCGGGGAGCTGTTTTTT
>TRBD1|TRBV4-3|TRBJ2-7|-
CASSQDPGQGAYEQYF
TGCGCCAGCAGCCAAGACCCGGGACAGGGGGCGTACGAGCAGTACTTC
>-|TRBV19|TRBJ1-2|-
CAIENPLGYTF
TGTGCCATAGAGAATCCCCTTGGCTACACCTTC
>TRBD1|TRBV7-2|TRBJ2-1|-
CASRPSVTGNYNEQFF
TGTGCCAGCAGACCCTCAGTGACAGGGAACTACAATGAGCAGTTCTTC
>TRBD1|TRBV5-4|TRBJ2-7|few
CASSRRTGVYEQYF
TGTGCCAGCAGCCGCCGGACAGGGGTCTACGAGCAGTACTTC
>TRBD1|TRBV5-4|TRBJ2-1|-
CASSQKDRGDEQFF
TGTGCCAGCAGCCAGAAGGACAGGGGCGATGAGCAGTTCTTC
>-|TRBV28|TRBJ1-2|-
CASRSTGDYGYTF
TGTGCCAGCAGGTCGACAGGCGACTATGGCTACACCTTC
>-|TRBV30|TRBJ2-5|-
CAWSIQEGETQYF
TGTGCCTGGAGTATACAGGAGGGGGAGACCCAGTACTTC
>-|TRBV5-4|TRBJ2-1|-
CASSPKDGSYNEQFF
TGTGCCAGCAGCCCAAAAGACGGGAGCTACAATGAGCAGTTCTTC
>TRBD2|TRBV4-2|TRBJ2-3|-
CASSPKVAGPSFGWTDTQYF
TGTGCCAGCAGCCCCAAGGTAGCGGGACCCTCTTTCGGGTGGACAGATACGCAGTATTTT
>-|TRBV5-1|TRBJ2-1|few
CASSRESSYNEQFF
TGCGCCAGCAGTCGGGAGAGCTCCTACAATGAGCAGTTCTTC
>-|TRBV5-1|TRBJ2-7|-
CASSLAGAGAYEQYF
TGCGCCAGCAGCTTGGCCGGCGCGGGGGCTTACGAGCAGTACTTC
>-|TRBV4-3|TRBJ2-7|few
CASSQDWGDYEQYF
TGCGCCAGCAGCCAAGATTGGGGGGACTACGAGCAGTACTTC
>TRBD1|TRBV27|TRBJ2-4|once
CASSRQGKNIQYF
TGTGCCAGCAGTAGACAGGGGAAAAACATTCAGTACTTC
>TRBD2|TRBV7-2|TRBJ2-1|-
CASSLRIAGAGEQFF
TGTGCCAGCAGCTTAAGGATAGCGGGAGCTGGGGAGCAGTTCTTC
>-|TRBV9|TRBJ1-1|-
CASSAPDRSTEAFF
TGTGCCAGCAGCGCCCCCGACAGATCGACTGAAGCTTTCTTT
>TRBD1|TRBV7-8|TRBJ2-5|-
CASSSIGQGQETQYF
TGTGCCAGCAGCTCAATCGGACAGGGCCAAGAGACCCAGTACTTC
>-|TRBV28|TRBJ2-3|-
CASSSGIQRGTDTQYF
TGTGCCAGCAGTTCCGGTATACAGCGGGGCACAGATACGCAGTATTTT
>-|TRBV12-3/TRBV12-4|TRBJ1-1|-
CASSFMRDTEAFF
TGTGCCAGCAGTTTCATGAGGGACACTGAAGCTTTCTTT
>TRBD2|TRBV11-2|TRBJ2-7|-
CASTVAGEQYF
TGTGCCAGCACCGTAGCGGGCGAGCAGTACTTC